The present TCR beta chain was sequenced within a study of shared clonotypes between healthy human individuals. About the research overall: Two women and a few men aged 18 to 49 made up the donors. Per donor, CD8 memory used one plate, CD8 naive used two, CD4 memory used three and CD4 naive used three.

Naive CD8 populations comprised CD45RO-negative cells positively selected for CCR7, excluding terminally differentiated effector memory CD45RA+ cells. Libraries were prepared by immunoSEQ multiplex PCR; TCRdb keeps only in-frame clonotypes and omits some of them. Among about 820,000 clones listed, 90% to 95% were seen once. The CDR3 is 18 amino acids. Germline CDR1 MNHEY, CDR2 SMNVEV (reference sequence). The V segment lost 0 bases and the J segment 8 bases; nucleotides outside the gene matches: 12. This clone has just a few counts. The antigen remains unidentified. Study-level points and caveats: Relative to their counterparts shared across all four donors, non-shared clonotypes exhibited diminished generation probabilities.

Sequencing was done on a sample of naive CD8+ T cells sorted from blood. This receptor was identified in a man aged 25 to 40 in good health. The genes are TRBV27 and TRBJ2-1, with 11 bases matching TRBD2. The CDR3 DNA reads TGTGCCAGCAGTTTATCCGACCTGACTAGCGGGATTATCGATGAGCAGTTCTTC. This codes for CASSLSDLTSGIIDEQFF.